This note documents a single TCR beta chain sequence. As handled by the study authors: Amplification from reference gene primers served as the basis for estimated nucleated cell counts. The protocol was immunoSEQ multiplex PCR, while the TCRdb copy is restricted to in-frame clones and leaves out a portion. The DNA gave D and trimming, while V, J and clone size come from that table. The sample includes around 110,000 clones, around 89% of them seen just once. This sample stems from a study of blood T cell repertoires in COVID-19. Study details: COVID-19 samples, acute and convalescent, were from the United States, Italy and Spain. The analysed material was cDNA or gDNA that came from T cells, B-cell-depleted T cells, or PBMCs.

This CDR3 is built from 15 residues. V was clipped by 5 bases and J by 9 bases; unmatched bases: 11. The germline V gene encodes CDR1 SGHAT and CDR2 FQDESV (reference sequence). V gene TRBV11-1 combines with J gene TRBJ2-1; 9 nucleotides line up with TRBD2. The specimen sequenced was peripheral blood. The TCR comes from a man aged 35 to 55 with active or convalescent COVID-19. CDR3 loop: CASSGILSGSGEQFF. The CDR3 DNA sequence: TGTGCCAGCAGCGGTATACTTAGCGGGAGCGGTGAGCAGTTCTTC.